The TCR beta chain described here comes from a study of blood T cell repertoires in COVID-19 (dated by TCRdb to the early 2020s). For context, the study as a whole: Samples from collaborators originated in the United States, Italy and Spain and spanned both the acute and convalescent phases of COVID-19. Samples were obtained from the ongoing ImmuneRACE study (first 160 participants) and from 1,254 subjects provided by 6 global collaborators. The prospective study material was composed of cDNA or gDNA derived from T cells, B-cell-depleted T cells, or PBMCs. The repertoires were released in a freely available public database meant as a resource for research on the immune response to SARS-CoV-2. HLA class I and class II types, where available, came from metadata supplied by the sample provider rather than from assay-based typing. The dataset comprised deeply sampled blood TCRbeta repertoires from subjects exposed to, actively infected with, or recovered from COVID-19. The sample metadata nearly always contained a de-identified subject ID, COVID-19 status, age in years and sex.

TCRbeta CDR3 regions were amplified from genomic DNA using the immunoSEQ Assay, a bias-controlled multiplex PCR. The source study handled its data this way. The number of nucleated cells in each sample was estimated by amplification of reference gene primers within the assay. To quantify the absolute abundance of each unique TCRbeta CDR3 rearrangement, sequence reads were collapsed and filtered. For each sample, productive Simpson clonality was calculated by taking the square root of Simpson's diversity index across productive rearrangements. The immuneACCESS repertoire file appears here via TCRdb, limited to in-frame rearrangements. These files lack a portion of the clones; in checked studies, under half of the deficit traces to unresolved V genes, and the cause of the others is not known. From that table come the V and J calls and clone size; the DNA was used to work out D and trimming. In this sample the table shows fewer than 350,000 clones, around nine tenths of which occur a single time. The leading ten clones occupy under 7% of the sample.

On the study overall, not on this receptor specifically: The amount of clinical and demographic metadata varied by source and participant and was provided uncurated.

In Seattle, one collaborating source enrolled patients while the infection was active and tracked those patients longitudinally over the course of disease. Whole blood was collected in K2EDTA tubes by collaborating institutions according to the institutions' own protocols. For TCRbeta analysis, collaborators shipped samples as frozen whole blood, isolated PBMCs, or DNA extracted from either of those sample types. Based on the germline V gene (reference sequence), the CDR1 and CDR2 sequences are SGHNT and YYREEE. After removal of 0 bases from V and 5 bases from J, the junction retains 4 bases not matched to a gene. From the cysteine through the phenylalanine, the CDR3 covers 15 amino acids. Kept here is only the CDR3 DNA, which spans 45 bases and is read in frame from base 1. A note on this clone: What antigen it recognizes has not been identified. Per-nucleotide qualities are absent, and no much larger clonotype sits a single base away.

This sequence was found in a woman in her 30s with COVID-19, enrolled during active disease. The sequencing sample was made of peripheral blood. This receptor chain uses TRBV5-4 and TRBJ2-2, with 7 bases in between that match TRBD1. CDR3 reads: CASSLGQGGTGELFF. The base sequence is TGTGCCAGCAGCTTGGGACAGGGTGGAACCGGGGAGCTGTTTTTT.